This T cell receptor beta chain was documented in a study of T-cell reconstitution after alpha-beta-depleted transplantation in children. The library targeted TCRbeta and was prepared with unique molecular identifiers. Each CDR3 protein is one row after TCRdb ran MiXCR on the PCR reads. The sample records 250,000 to 300,000 distinct CDR3 sequences, over 8% being singletons. The CDR3 consists of 18 residues. V dropped 2 bases and J dropped 2 bases, with 19 bases sitting between them. This clonotype turned up a few times. The sample was PBMCs from the stem cell graft donor, taken from the stem cell graft. This sequence originates from a human donor who donated a stem cell graft to a child with SCID. The rearrangement links TRBV12-3 or TRBV12-4 to TRBJ2-1; possibly TRBD1 for D (7 bases). The CDR3 sequence is CASSLTFGRGDTYNEQFF. As DNA, the CDR3 is TGTGCCAGCAGTTTAACCTTCGGCAGGGGGGATACCTACAATGAGCAGTTCTTC.